Shown below are 15 T cell receptor beta chains from a single sample sequenced in a study. Treg sorting used a CD4+CD25+CD127-/low gate. TCRdb re-derived calls from the 5' RACE reads in MiXCR, one entry per CDR3 protein. The data contain fewer than 12,000 distinct CDR3 sequences, about 15% of them singletons. Sequenced material: Tregs sorted from a lymph node. The receptors come from a female donor with breast cancer.

This chain joins TRBV5-1 and TRBJ2-3; TRBD1 matches 9 bases. Germline V gene data show CDR1 as SGHRS and CDR2 as YFSETQ. The CDR3 totals 18 residues. The V segment lost 3 bases and the J segment 4 bases; nucleotides outside the gene matches: 15. The CDR3 is CASSWSRDRVWGPDTQYF. The CDR3 DNA follows: TGCGCCAGCAGCTGGTCCCGGGACAGGGTCTGGGGCCCAGATACGCAGTATTTT.

This clonotype is judged medium-sized. The chain is built from TRBV5-1 and TRBJ2-1; 9 positions match TRBD2. Germline trimming cut 0 bases from V and 8 bases from J; bases unmatched to any gene: 6. This CDR3 contains 15 residues. CDR1 and CDR2 (germline): SGHRS, YFSETQ. In DNA form, the CDR3 reads TGCGCCAGCAGCTTGGCGGCGGGAGGGCTGGATGAGCAGTTCTTC. This gives the protein CASSLAAGGLDEQFF.

In its sample, this clonotype was seen many times. The chain joins TRBV29-1 to TRBJ2-1; the D gene is possibly TRBD2 (6 bases). The CDR3 loop spans 12 amino acids. Between the trimmed V and J ends, which lost 7 bases and 10 bases, there was a span of 17 bases. The germline V gene has CDR1 SQVTM and CDR2 ANQGSEA. CDR3 protein: CSGRDGDDEQFF. CDR3 nucleotides: TGCAGCGGGAGGGATGGGGACGACGAGCAGTTCTTC.

This clonotype was counted at least ten times. The CDR3 DNA is TGTGCCAGCAGTGTAGGGTGGGACAGGCCGAACACTGAAGCTTTCTTT. It translates to CASSVGWDRPNTEAFF. The V and J genes are TRBV12-3 or TRBV12-4 and TRBJ1-1; TRBD1 matches at 8 bases. V lost 5 bases to trimming and J lost 1 base; unmatched junction nucleotides: 9. The CDR3 covers 16 residues.

The chain is built from TRBV19 and TRBJ1-6; TRBD1 agrees at 7 bases. Looked up from germline, CDR1 is LNHDA and CDR2 is SQIVND (reference sequence). Losses at the gene ends were 5 bases for V and 4 bases for J; bases not matched to a gene: 11. The CDR3 runs 17 residues. CDR3 protein: CASSLPRPGQYNSPLHF. The DNA for the CDR3 is TGTGCCAGTAGTCTCCCACGACCGGGACAGTATAATTCACCCCTCCACTTT.

This clonotype appeared many times. The CDR3: CASSPNPGQGGPQYF. The CDR3 DNA reads as TGTGCCAGCAGTCCGAATCCGGGACAGGGGGGTCCCCAGTACTTC. The chain links TRBV28 to TRBJ2-5, with 11 bases that match TRBD1. The junction had 11 bases not matched to a gene; V was cut back by 5 bases and J by 9 bases. Germline V gene lookup returns CDR1 MDHEN and CDR2 SYDVKM. This CDR3 contains 15 residues.

This clonotype has more than one count but fewer than ten. The rearrangement links TRBV19 to TRBJ2-1; maybe TRBD2 (5 bases). The CDR3 is 18 residues long. The germline V gene has CDR1 LNHDA and CDR2 SQIVND (reference sequence). The germline V and J ends were trimmed by 2 bases and 4 bases, with 21 bases remaining between them. The DNA of the CDR3 is TGTGCCAGTAGTATATCCCCCACCTTTACCGGGATGTACAATGAGCAGTTCTTC. Encoded protein: CASSISPTFTGMYNEQFF.

This clonotype has only a few counts. V usage is TRBV7-7 and J usage is TRBJ2-1; 8 bases fit TRBD2. The CDR3 is 16 amino acids. Germline V gene data show CDR1 as SSHAT and CDR2 as FNYEAQ (reference sequence). V lost 1 base, J lost 3 bases, and 5 bases stayed unmatched. The CDR3 protein is CASSLGLGTSYNEQFF. The CDR3 DNA follows: TGTGCCAGCAGCTTAGGTTTGGGGACTAGCTACAATGAGCAGTTCTTC. The full variable domain, rest sourced from reference TRBV7-7 and TRBJ2-1, is GAGVSQSPRYKVTKRGQDVTLRCDPISSHATLYWYQQALGQGPEFLTYFNYEAQPDKSGLPSDRFSAERPEGSISTLTIQRTEQRDSAMYRCASSLGLGTSYNEQFFGPGTRLTVL.

The table lists this clonotype with a few counts. A single base separates this from a much larger clone, so it may be a read error. The chain recombines TRBV4-3 with TRBJ1-4; D is uncertain. The CDR3 covers 17 residues. Germline V CDR1 and CDR2: LGHNA, YSLEER. CDR3 region: CSSSQTRGGFGREKLFF. CDR3 nucleotide sequence: TGCTCCAGCAGCCAAACCCGGGGAGGATTTGGTCGCGAAAAACTGTTTTTT.

For this clonotype: A much bigger clone sits one base away, suggesting this may be a read error. CDR3 in amino acids: CSASVPVAGGTAKNIQYF. CDR3 nucleotide sequence: TGCAGTGCTAGTGTACCGGTCGCGGGGGGAACGGCCAAAAACATTCAGTACTTC. The genes are TRBV20-1 and TRBJ2-4; 8 positions agree with TRBD2. The length of the CDR3 is 18 residues. V was pared by 3 bases and J by 1 base, with 14 bases of the junction left unmatched. CDR1 DFQATT and CDR2 SNEGSKA come from the germline V gene (reference sequence).

This clonotype was observed many times. The V gene is TRBV7-9, the J gene TRBJ2-7, with D possibly matching TRBD2 (7 bases). The CDR3 runs to 14 residues. Per germline, CDR1 SEHNR and CDR2 FQNEAQ (reference sequence). Trimming left V 1 base short and J 3 bases short, with 10 bases between. CDR3 in amino acids: CASSLGEGGYEQYF. In DNA, the CDR3 is TGTGCCAGCAGCTTAGGGGAGGGGGGCTACGAGCAGTACTTC. The complete variable domain, with remaining parts taken from reference TRBV7-9 and TRBJ2-7, reads DTGVSQNPRHKITKRGQNVTFRCDPISEHNRLYWYRQTLGQGPEFLTYFQNEAQLEKSRLLSDRFSAERPKGSFSTLEIQRTEQGDSAMYLCASSLGEGGYEQYFGPGTRLTVT.

This clonotype is categorized as medium-sized. This chain joins TRBV5-1 and TRBJ1-1; D uncertain. CDR1 SGHRS and CDR2 YFSETQ come from the germline V gene. V was trimmed by 0 bases and J by 0 bases, leaving 12 bases between them. This CDR3 spans 16 amino acids. In DNA, the CDR3 is TGCGCCAGCAGCTTGGGATTTAGGGCCATGAACACTGAAGCTTTCTTT. This sequence encodes CASSLGFRAMNTEAFF.

There are many counts of this clonotype. J is TRBJ1-4 and V is TRBV30; D possibly corresponds to TRBD1 (6 bases). The CDR3 covers 14 residues. Per germline, CDR1 GTSNPN and CDR2 SVGIG (reference sequence). Trimming removed 2 bases from V and 4 bases from J, with 11 bases in between. The CDR3 sequence is CAWSFTGSNEKLFF. In DNA form, the CDR3 reads TGTGCCTGGAGTTTCACAGGGAGTAATGAAAAACTGTTTTTT.

This clonotype is medium-sized by share. V and J are TRBV7-9 and TRBJ2-1, with a possible D match to TRBD1 (5 bases). Trimming removed 5 bases from V and 8 bases from J, with 13 bases in between. Per the germline V gene, CDR1 is SEHNR and CDR2 is FQNEAQ (reference sequence). The CDR3 length is 13 residues. Here the CDR3 reads CASSTSGHHEQFF. CDR3 coding DNA: TGTGCCAGCAGCACCTCCGGACACCATGAGCAGTTCTTC.

By share of the sample, this clonotype is medium-sized. The V call is TRBV4-1, the J call TRBJ2-7; D is tentatively TRBD1 or TRBD2 (6 bases each). CDR3 length equals 14 residues. V lost 4 bases to trimming and J lost 1 base, with 11 bases between them. Germline V gene lookup returns CDR1 MGHRA and CDR2 YSYEKL. The CDR3 bases are TGCGCCAGCAGCCCAGGAGGGACATCCTACGAGCAGTACTTC. This translates into CASSPGGTSYEQYF.